This is a list of T cell receptor beta chains from one sample in a study of identical twins. TCRdb reprocessed the 5' RACE reads via MiXCR and lists one record per CDR3 protein. This table has 350,000 to 450,000 distinct CDR3 sequences, about 18% appearing once. The source material was naive T cells sorted from blood. These receptors were obtained from a man aged 45-60 years in good health. Both conserved end residues are trimmed from each CDR3.

len | v_gene | CDR3aa
10 | TRBV20-1 | SGRQGGGTQY
13 | TRBV28 | ASSVGGSNYNEQF
14 | TRBV25-1 | ASAVSRGPGTDTQY
14 | TRBV5-5 | ASSFTGFRGNTEAF
12 | TRBV7-9 | ASRPTSGAYEQY
10 | TRBV29-1 | GGAGGRDTQY
11 | TRBV18 | ASSPPQAKEQF
12 | TRBV25-1 | ASGGQGRLAPLH
11 | TRBV10-3 | AISKGVGNTIY
13 | TRBV18 | ASSPNIEGSHGYT
15 | TRBV12-3/TRBV12-4 | ASTSSLAGGRLETQY
12 | TRBV7-9 | ASTGTAYQETQY
12 | TRBV2 | ASSENGYRETQY
11 | TRBV5-5 | ASSVRRERWQY
11 | TRBV20-1 | SASYRGMETQY
12 | TRBV5-1 | ASSLDYGQETQY
11 | TRBV12-3/TRBV12-4 | AGAINGGTEAF
17 | TRBV29-1 | SVEVPGQGAKIYFYEQY
10 | TRBV20-1 | SARGGAGPLH
10 | TRBV29-1 | SVGTGATEAF
14 | TRBV6-2/TRBV6-3 | ASSTPSGGSRNEQF
12 | TRBV5-1 | ASSPRGPNYGYT
9 | TRBV6-5 | ASSYRGGKY
18 | TRBV6-2/TRBV6-3 | ASSYSRLAGLAGRPYEQY
11 | TRBV24-1 | ATGEPGKGGYT
12 | TRBV29-1 | SVTSGVDTGELF
12 | TRBV4-1 | ASTLPGGKETQY
12 | TRBV27 | ASSPRTGLNEQF
12 | TRBV4-2 | ASRPLSSYNEQF
13 | TRBV12-3/TRBV12-4 | ASSLVPGAVNEQF
12 | TRBV20-1 | SAPTGGSTDTQY
12 | TRBV7-2 | ASRAGTSPGELF
12 | TRBV7-2 | ASSLDTGANEQF
12 | TRBV7-9 | ASSLALQDEKLF
19 | TRBV6-1 | ASSESLRMAALAGGPNEQF
9 | TRBV20-1 | SASNGYEQY
11 | TRBV6-1 | ASKTVSMNEQF
11 | TRBV2 | ASSEDHRGSQY
13 | TRBV5-1 | ASDEGYGSNTEAF
13 | TRBV4-3 | ASSQASGTNYEQY
14 | TRBV14 | ASSQLTTGRADTQY
13 | TRBV6-1 | ASGVGGLASDTQY
12 | TRBV27 | ASSFGTGNQPQH
12 | TRBV5-1 | ASSSGDRVDIQY
13 | TRBV10-3 | AISESRDLTYEQY
14 | TRBV18 | ASSPVGFTYNSPLH
14 | TRBV4-2 | ASSQPALGQGYEQY
10 | TRBV10-3 | AISDLNEKLF
14 | TRBV15 | ATSRGQGAITDTQY
12 | TRBV5-1 | ASSFGVAKETQY
13 | TRBV4-3 | ASSQGSGSSDTQY
11 | TRBV29-1 | SVEARGPNIQY
13 | TRBV11-2 | ASRFPGRNTGELF
14 | TRBV19 | ASSMDLRISTDTQY
16 | TRBV6-5 | ASSYDPGTSSGANVLT
13 | TRBV7-8 | ASSLAWQGDEKLF
9 | TRBV20-1 | SASRETEAF
14 | TRBV5-4 | AIKTRQGGNTGELF
14 | TRBV12-3/TRBV12-4 | ASSLLEGALYNEQF
12 | TRBV20-1 | SARGRANTGELF